This passage covers 13 T cell receptor beta chains from one sample sequenced in a study of blood T cell repertoires in COVID-19. Data came from immunoSEQ multiplex PCR; TCRdb stores just in-frame clones and leaves some out. This table has about 380,000 clones, around 87% appearing once. The sample was PBMCs or T cells enriched from blood (not recorded which). The receptors stem from a man younger than 40 who had recovered from COVID-19.

V gene TRBV4-1 combines with J gene TRBJ2-5, with D possibly matching TRBD1 (5 bases). The germline gives CDR1 MGHRA, CDR2 YSYEKL. The CDR3 is 16 amino acids. With 0 bases removed from V and 4 bases from J, the gap between germline ends came to 15 bases. This CDR3 is CASSQDFQGSRETQYF. The CDR3 DNA reads TGCGCCAGCAGCCAAGATTTTCAGGGATCTAGAGAGACCCAGTACTTC.

This clone has a handful of counts. Other DNA sequences in this sample translate to the same CDR3. This sequence joins TRBV5-1 and TRBJ1-2, with 12 positions matching TRBD1. Germline V CDR1 and CDR2: SGHRS, YFSETQ. V lost 4 bases to trimming and J lost 4 bases; unmatched junction nucleotides: 2. CDR3 length: 14 amino acids. The CDR3 reads CASSPGQGAYGYTF. The CDR3 DNA follows: TGCGCCAGCAGCCCGGGACAGGGGGCCTATGGCTACACCTTC.

This chain links TRBV18 with TRBJ1-2; D uncertain. Germline assignment: CDR1 KGHSH and CDR2 LQKENI. CDR3 length: 14 amino acids. The V end lost 3 bases, the J end lost 2 bases, and 10 bases lay between the germline ends. The CDR3 coding sequence is TGTGCCAGCTCACCCACCGCAGTCAACTATGGCTACACCTTC. As protein: CASSPTAVNYGYTF.

The V gene is TRBV19, the J gene TRBJ1-2; D gene uncertain. There are 14 residues in the CDR3. The ends were cut back, 6 bases at V and 2 bases at J, with 13 bases in the middle. Per the germline V gene, CDR1 is LNHDA and CDR2 is SQIVND (reference sequence). The CDR3 coding sequence is TGTGCCAGTAGGACCTTGGACTCCAACTATGGCTACACCTTC. Protein: CASRTLDSNYGYTF. The entire variable domain, with the rest obtained from reference TRBV19 and TRBJ1-2, is as follows: DGGITQSPKYLFRKEGQNVTLSCEQNLNHDAMYWYRQDPGQGLRLIYYSQIVNDFQKGDIAEGYSVSREKKESFPLTVTSAQKNPTAFYLCASRTLDSNYGYTFGSGTRLTVV.

This rearrangement joins TRBV4-1 to TRBJ2-2; unclear D gene. The CDR3 has 13 residues. Between the trimmed V and J ends, which lost 1 base and 7 bases, there was a span of 7 bases. Germline-derived CDR1 and CDR2 are MGHRA and YSYEKL. CDR3 loop: CASSQVQSGELFF. The DNA for the CDR3 is TGCGCCAGCAGCCAAGTACAGAGCGGGGAGCTGTTTTTT.

The rearrangement uses TRBV12-3 or TRBV12-4 and TRBJ1-1, with D perhaps matching TRBD1 (5 bases). Trimming took off 3 bases at V and 3 bases at J, with 8 bases between the two ends. This CDR3 is built from 13 residues. The CDR3 sequence is CASSFPGDTEAFF. The CDR3 region has the DNA TGTGCCAGCAGTTTCCCGGGGGACACTGAAGCTTTCTTT.

The chain carries TRBV28 and TRBJ1-1, with unresolved D. Germline lookup yields CDR1 MDHEN and CDR2 SYDVKM. Trimming pared 2 bases from V and 1 base from J, leaving 8 bases between. CDR3 length: 14 amino acids. The CDR3 nucleotides read TGTGCCAGCAGTTTACCCCAGGAGAACACTGAAGCTTTCTTT. This encodes CASSLPQENTEAFF.

The chain has TRBV5-5 and TRBJ2-2; possibly TRBD2 for D (6 bases). V dropped 2 bases and J dropped 0 bases, with 8 bases sitting between them. The CDR3 is 15 amino acids. CDR1 SGHKS and CDR2 YYEKEE come from the germline V gene (reference sequence). Here the CDR3 DNA reads TGTGCCAGCAGCTTCGGGGGAACGAACACCGGGGAGCTGTTTTTT. It encodes CASSFGGTNTGELFF. The full variable domain, with the rest looked up from reference TRBV5-5 and TRBJ2-2, is DAGVTQSPTHLIKTRGQQVTLRCSPISGHKSVSWYQQVLGQGPQFIFQYYEKEERGRGNFPDRFSARQFPNYSSELNVNALLLGDSALYLCASSFGGTNTGELFFGEGSRLTVL.

The rearrangement links TRBV10-3 to TRBJ1-1; D gene unclear. Germline V CDR1 and CDR2: ENHRY, SYGVKD. V lost 2 bases and J lost 1, with 8 bases in between. The CDR3 sequence is 14 residues long. The CDR3 coding sequence is TGTGCCATCAGTGAGCCCGGAGGGAACACTGAAGCTTTCTTT. Its protein product is CAISEPGGNTEAFF.

The table lists this clone with a few counts. V is TRBV2 and J is TRBJ2-7; 11 bases are shared with TRBD1. The V and J ends lost 7 bases and 6 bases, in that order; junction bases with no gene match: 14. The CDR3 contains 16 residues. Germline V CDR1 and CDR2: SNHLY, FYNNEI. CDR3 amino acids: CASTQGVGQGAGEQYF. CDR3 sequence (DNA): TGTGCCAGCACCCAGGGGGTTGGACAGGGGGCTGGCGAGCAGTACTTC.

The chain joins TRBV9 to TRBJ1-6; D might be TRBD1 (6 bases). Trimming pared 0 bases from V and 7 bases from J, leaving 11 bases between. CDR3 length: 15 residues. From germline, CDR1 is SGDLS and CDR2 YYNGEE. This CDR3 is CASSVEDSFNSPLHF. In DNA, the CDR3 is TGTGCCAGCAGCGTAGAGGACAGCTTCAATTCACCCCTCCACTTT.

V is TRBV5-4 and J is TRBJ2-1; 10 positions match TRBD2. CDR1 is SGHNT, CDR2 YYREEE, per germline (reference sequence). J was trimmed by 4 bases and V by 3 bases; bases with no gene match: 4. The CDR3 runs to 15 residues. The CDR3 is CASSSLAGSYNEQFF. In nucleotides, the CDR3 is TGTGCCAGCAGCTCACTAGCGGGGTCTTACAATGAGCAGTTCTTC.

V and J are TRBV5-1 and TRBJ1-2, with TRBD1 matching 8 bases. The CDR3 has 15 amino acids. CDR1 is SGHRS, CDR2 YFSETQ, per germline. With V trimmed by 3 bases and J by 6 bases, 10 bases remained unmatched. The CDR3 DNA reads TGCGCCAGCAGCTCAATAAGCCAGGGGGCGCATGGCTACACCTTC. Its translation is CASSSISQGAHGYTF.